This T cell receptor beta chain came from a study of blood T cells in healthy people across ages (dated by TCRdb to the mid-2010s). Background for the entire study: In model experiments, roughly one uniquely barcoded TCR beta cDNA molecule per two T cells was captured by template switching. The study measured age-related changes in TCR beta repertoire diversity using deep sequencing normalized with unique cDNA molecular identifiers. The donors were divided into four age groups: young (average approximately 17 years), middle-aged (almost 40), aged (62) and long-lived (roughly 86). To avoid experimental bias, donors of different ages were randomly spread across the sequencing lanes. For two donors (one aged 18 to 30 and one aged 80 or older), the study analyzed two additional independent replicas of 1 million unique cDNA reads from the same blood draw.

CDR1 and CDR2 (SGHRS, YFSETQ) derive from the germline V gene. Trimming takes 3 bases off V and 6 bases off J; junction bases not matched to a gene: 12. The CDR3 goes from the cysteine to the phenylalanine over 16 residues. Just CDR3 DNA is preserved here, 48 bases in frame from base 1. The 39 donors, aged about 6 to 100 years, were systemically healthy Caucasian individuals from Russia. Each donor gave ten milliliters of peripheral blood, collected into EDTA-treated Vacutainer tubes. Ficoll-Paque density-gradient centrifugation was used to isolate PBMCs, with at least 6 million per sample. Trizol reagent was used to extract total RNA from PBMCs, with at least 5.5 micrograms per sample. For every donor, an aliquot of PBMCs went through flow cytometry to measure the percentages of naive CD45RAhigh/CD27high T cells. What the study reported, not specific to this receptor: Observed TCR beta diversity correlated strongly with the percentage of naive T cells measured by flow cytometry. Bulk unsorted PBMC profiling prevented conclusive comparison of naive and antigen-experienced compartments. As age increased, observed TCR beta diversity per million T cells dropped in a roughly linear way, and a significant reduction was already evident by age about 40. Total diversity estimates from one million sequenced T cells were considered lower bounds and underestimates. Because donor CMV infection status was unknown, age-related changes in expanded clonotypes were potentially confounded. Compared with the aged group, the long-lived group had more naive CD4+ T cells, fewer expanded clones and increased TCR diversity, a pattern suggesting age selection.

Receptor amplification or capture employed 5' RACE. The instrument was an Illumina HiSeq 2500. A second PCR of about 6 to 12 cycles was run with a J-beta primer mix and a sample-barcoded 5' primer. A template-switch 5' adaptor carrying 12 random nucleotides introduced a unique molecular identifier onto each TCR beta cDNA molecule. Each sample yielded at least 2.5 million CDR3-containing paired-end reads. All of the RNA was converted into first-strand cDNA using the Mint cDNA synthesis kit, with a TRBC-specific oligonucleotide serving as the primer. Following uracil-DNA glycosylase treatment, a first 18-cycle PCR with universal primers M1SS and BC2_uni_R was performed on all cDNA. For the original study's pipeline: For normalization, 1 million high-quality reads were randomly selected from each sample, with every read carrying a distinct molecular identifier. Reads sharing molecular identifiers were discarded rather than binned into consensus sequences. MiTCR, with a Q25 quality threshold and the strictest error-elimination algorithm, was used for CDR3 identification, clonotype clustering and error correction. A nonparametric unseen species model using Euler transformation provided a lower-bound estimate of total TCR beta diversity. Using fastp at Q25 and MiXCR, TCRdb reprocessed the public reads and kept productive beta chains. For every CDR3 protein sequence, its rows merge into one entry that carries the most common genes and DNA. The V and J calls and clone size come from TCRdb's table, not from the authors' own analysis. Counted in this sample were roughly 700,000 distinct CDR3 sequences; about 34% of them appeared once. The ten largest clones add up to 15% of the sample.

This clonotype has at least ten counts. Its specific antigen is unknown. Base qualities are not at hand, and no much larger clone is one base apart. The V and J genes are TRBV5-1 and TRBJ2-7, with TRBD1 identical over 10 junction bases. This TCR was recovered from a woman at least 80 years old in good health. Donor details come from another sample of the same person, matched by shared clones. The sequencing input was blood. The nucleotides are TGCGCCAGCAGCTCGGGTTTGGGGACAGGGGATATCGAGCAGTACTTC. This sequence encodes CASSSGLGTGDIEQYF.